The sequence of this TCR beta chain was determined in a study of OX40 agonist ivuxolimab in advanced cancers. Assay used: immunoSEQ multiplex PCR; TCRdb lists only in-frame clones, some missing. Found here are around 20,000 clones, approximately 80% of them singletons; the top ten hold 3% to 3.5%. V lost 1 base to trimming and J lost 0 bases, with 6 bases between them. Germline loops: CDR1 SNHLY, CDR2 FYNNEI. The CDR3 runs to 15 residues. The V and J genes are TRBV2 and TRBJ2-2; D is undetermined. The sequencing used CD4+ or CD8+ T cells sorted from blood, collected in a trial of the OX40 agonist ivuxolimab. The TCR was taken from an adult with an advanced solid tumor such as melanoma, head and neck, liver or kidney cancer. The CDR3 is CASSEEKANTGELFF. Written as DNA, the CDR3 is TGTGCCAGCAGTGAAGAAAAAGCGAACACCGGGGAGCTGTTTTTT.